The 21 T cell receptor beta chains below all came from one sample that was sequenced in a study of shared T cell receptors in the human thymus. Assay used: immunoSEQ multiplex PCR; TCRdb lists only in-frame clones, some missing. The sample carries 630,000 or so clones, about 87% recorded once. These same data were also listed under a study on human thymus T cells.

Sequences were obtained from thymocytes. These receptor sequences come from a boy in the first two years of life with a congenital heart defect.

The V gene is TRBV14, the J gene TRBJ2-2, with a tentative D call TRBD2 (5 bases). Germline V lookup: CDR1 SGHDN, CDR2 FVKESK. With 0 bases removed from V and 3 bases from J, the gap between germline ends came to 20 bases. This CDR3 has 19 residues. CDR3 DNA: TGTGCCAGCAGCCAAGACCCTCGAGCGGAGCAAAAGGACACCGGGGAGCTGTTTTTT. It yields the protein CASSQDPRAEQKDTGELFF.

The genes are TRBV7-8 and TRBJ1-1; D is perhaps TRBD1 (5 bases). Germline-derived CDR1 and CDR2 are SGHVS and FQNEAQ. The CDR3 consists of 16 residues. The germline V and J ends were trimmed by 0 bases and 1 base, with 12 bases remaining between them. The chain's CDR3 is CASSLAVAGENTEAFF. The CDR3 DNA reads as TGTGCCAGCAGCTTAGCGGTAGCGGGGGAGAACACTGAAGCTTTCTTT.

This chain connects TRBV12-2 to TRBJ2-1; no DNA check was done on the table's D call, TRBD1. TRBV12-2 is a pseudogene. CDR3 size: 13 residues. The CDR3 nucleotides are TGTGCAAGTCGCGCCCGACAATCCAATGAGCAGTTCTTC. Its protein is CASRARQSNEQFF.

The CDR3, as DNA: TGCGCCAGCAGCCGGGAAAGAGGGCTGGACGGCTACACCTTC. Its translation: CASSRERGLDGYTF. The chain combines TRBV4-3 with TRBJ1-2, with D hard to call. Germline loops: CDR1 LGHNA, CDR2 YSLEER. The CDR3 loop spans 14 amino acids. Trimming took off 4 bases at V and 8 bases at J, with 17 bases between the two ends.

The chain combines TRBV5-6 with TRBJ2-7; TRBD2 aligns across 9 bases. This CDR3 comprises 15 residues. Germline CDR1 is SGHDT and CDR2 is YYEEEE. V shed 4 bases, J shed 4 bases, and the junction held 9 bases outside the gene matches. CDR3 sequence (DNA): TGTGCCAGCAGCGCGTCCCTAACTAGCGGGTACGAGCAGTACTTC. This gives the protein CASSASLTSGYEQYF.

This clone was counted between two and nine times. The V and J genes are TRBV5-1 and TRBJ2-3; tentatively, D is TRBD1 (6 bases). Trimming took off 1 base at V and 12 bases at J, with 12 bases between the two ends. Germline V lookup: CDR1 SGHRS, CDR2 YFSETQ. CDR3 length: 12 amino acids. CDR3 loop: CASSLFWGRQYF. In DNA, the CDR3 is TGCGCCAGCAGCTTGTTTTGGGGGCGCCAGTATTTT.

The CDR3, as DNA: TGTGCCAGCAGCTTTCGTGAGACCCAGTACTTC. Translation gives CASSFRETQYF. The V gene is TRBV11-2, the J gene TRBJ2-5, with unresolved D. This CDR3 is 11 amino acids long. Germline CDR1 reads SGHAT; CDR2 reads FQNNGV. The ends were cut back, 3 bases at V and 5 bases at J, with 4 bases in the middle. Looking up the rest from reference TRBV11-2 and TRBJ2-5 gives the full variable domain: EAGVAQSPRYKIIEKRQSVAFWCNPISGHATLYWYQQILGQGPKLLIQFQNNGVVDDSQLPKDRFSAERLKGVDSTLKIQPAKLEDSAVYLCASSFRETQYFGPGTRLLVL.

The V and J genes are TRBV11-2 and TRBJ1-2; 10 bases line up with TRBD1. Trimming removed 5 bases from V and 7 bases from J; junction bases left unmatched: 10. This CDR3 comprises 15 residues. Germline CDR1 is SGHAT and CDR2 is FQNNGV. The CDR3 sequence: CASSQPTGGVSGYTF. The DNA for the CDR3 is TGTGCCAGCAGCCAGCCGACAGGGGGCGTATCTGGCTACACCTTC.

This sequence joins TRBV11-2 and TRBJ2-3; 8 nucleotides agree with TRBD2. The germline gives CDR1 SGHAT, CDR2 FQNNGV. V lost 1 base and J lost 4; bases outside the gene matches: 7. This CDR3 is built from 16 residues. The CDR3 region has the DNA TGTGCCAGCAGCTTAGTCTTAGCGGGAACTTCAGATACGCAGTATTTT. It encodes CASSLVLAGTSDTQYF.

This clone showed up just a few times. The J gene is TRBJ1-1, the V gene TRBV11-2; D gene ambiguous. The length of the CDR3 is 12 residues. Germline-derived CDR1 and CDR2 are SGHAT and FQNNGV. V shed 1 base and J shed 7 bases, with 7 bases lying between them. The CDR3 DNA reads as TGTGCCAGCAGCTTAGTGGGAGGTGAAGCTTTCTTT. Its protein product is CASSLVGGEAFF.

The chain employs TRBV6-5 and TRBJ2-2; TRBD2 matches at 12 bases. CDR1 is MNHEY and CDR2 is SVGAGI in the germline V gene. The CDR3 sequence is 16 residues long. The ends lost 4 bases at V and 5 bases at J; junction bases unmatched: 5. The CDR3 reads CASSLTSGSRTGELFF. CDR3 DNA: TGTGCCAGCAGTTTGACTAGCGGGAGTCGGACCGGGGAGCTGTTTTTT.

This clone was found once. The chain joins TRBV9 to TRBJ2-3, with D possibly matching TRBD2 (5 bases). This CDR3 is 16 amino acids long. V was cut by 4 bases and J by 2 bases, with 17 bases left in between. The V gene's germline CDR1 is SGDLS and CDR2 YYNGEE. CDR3 sequence (DNA): TGTGCCAGCAGCCCGTCCAGTGATAGCGCCACAGATACGCAGTATTTT. It is translated as CASSPSSDSATDTQYF.

This clone has just one count. The CDR3, as DNA: TGTGCCACCAGCAGAGATGACGGAACTCCCCCAGGCCCACGGCCTGAAGAGACCCAGTACTTC. It translates to CATSRDDGTPPGPRPEETQYF. This chain connects TRBV15 to TRBJ2-5; unclear D gene. The V gene lost 0 bases and the J gene lost 3 bases, with 29 bases spanning the gap. The CDR3 contains 21 residues. The germline gives CDR1 LNHNV, CDR2 YYDKDF (reference sequence).

J is TRBJ2-2 and V is TRBV19, with D tentatively TRBD1 (6 bases). This CDR3 contains 19 residues. The germline V gene has CDR1 LNHDA and CDR2 SQIVND (reference sequence). Trimming took off 0 bases at V and 0 bases at J, with 17 bases between the two ends. CDR3 sequence: CASSIDLLGKGANTGELFF. The CDR3 nucleotides read TGTGCCAGTAGTATAGATCTATTAGGGAAGGGGGCGAACACCGGGGAGCTGTTTTTT.

This chain uses TRBV29-1 with TRBJ1-2; no reliable D call. The CDR3 loop spans 14 amino acids. Germline CDR1 SQVTM, CDR2 ANQGSEA. Trimming pared 4 bases from V and 5 bases from J, leaving 17 bases between. The CDR3 protein is CSVVGYEGVYGYTF. In nucleotides, the CDR3 is TGCAGCGTTGTTGGTTATGAGGGTGTTTATGGCTACACCTTC.

The V and J genes are TRBV5-1 and TRBJ1-2; D call uncertain. Germline lookup yields CDR1 SGHRS and CDR2 YFSETQ. V dropped 0 bases and J dropped 6 bases, with 15 bases sitting between them. This CDR3 region has 15 residues. The CDR3 nucleotides read TGCGCCAGCAGCTTGGCCTTCGAACAGCCCCATGGCTACACCTTC. Encoded protein: CASSLAFEQPHGYTF.

The chain couples TRBV7-2 to TRBJ2-2; possible D gene TRBD1, 6 bases. V gave up 5 bases and J gave up 4 bases, with 26 bases separating them. The CDR3 consists of 19 residues. In germline, CDR1 is SGHTA, CDR2 FQGNSA. Here the CDR3 reads CASSHLHCSGAWCTGELFF. The CDR3 DNA reads as TGTGCCAGCAGCCATTTACATTGCTCAGGGGCCTGGTGCACCGGGGAGCTGTTTTTT.

The chain recombines TRBV6-5 with TRBJ1-4, with 7 bases lining up with TRBD1. The trim removed 7 bases at V and 5 bases at J, leaving 10 bases unmatched. The CDR3 loop spans 15 amino acids. CDR1 and CDR2 from the germline V gene are MNHEY and SVGAGI. CDR3 region: CASKRGGPLNEKLFF. The CDR3 region has the DNA TGTGCCAGCAAAAGAGGGGGCCCCCTCAATGAAAAACTGTTTTTT.

This chain connects TRBV19 to TRBJ2-7; 15 nucleotides match TRBD2. Germline V lookup: CDR1 LNHDA, CDR2 SQIVND (reference sequence). CDR3 length: 17 amino acids. With 5 bases clipped from V and 3 bases from J, the junction kept 8 bases outside the gene matches. CDR3 region: CASSPGTSGRSLYEQYF. DNA of the CDR3: TGTGCCAGTAGTCCTGGGACTAGCGGGAGGTCCCTCTACGAGCAGTACTTC.

The V gene is TRBV7-9, the J gene TRBJ2-2; 9 bases fit TRBD1. V shed 5 bases and J 5 bases; nucleotides not matched to a gene: 9. The V gene's germline CDR1 is SEHNR and CDR2 FQNEAQ (reference sequence). The CDR3 has 16 residues. CDR3 DNA: TGTGCCAGCAGCGTGACCCGGGACAGGGAAACCGGGGAGCTGTTTTTT. Amino acid sequence: CASSVTRDRETGELFF. Filled out from reference TRBV7-9 and TRBJ2-2, the complete variable domain reads DTGVSQNPRHKITKRGQNVTFRCDPISEHNRLYWYRQTLGQGPEFLTYFQNEAQLEKSRLLSDRFSAERPKGSFSTLEIQRTEQGDSAMYLCASSVTRDRETGELFFGEGSRLTVL.

The chain uses TRBV15 and TRBJ2-1, with TRBD2 matching over 11 bases. CDR3 size: 14 residues. V was pared by 5 bases and J by 3 bases, with 0 bases of the junction left unmatched. The germline V gene encodes CDR1 LNHNV and CDR2 YYDKDF (reference sequence). This CDR3 reads CATSGTSGYNEQFF. CDR3 nucleotide sequence: TGTGCCACCAGCGGGACTAGCGGCTACAATGAGCAGTTCTTC.